The T cell receptor (beta chain) described here comes from a study of breast tumors, draining lymph nodes, adjacent tissues. Breast cancer patients provided tissue from their axillary draining lymph nodes. Concerning this clonotype itself: The antigen remains undetermined.

The CDR3 is 15 amino acids. Germline V gene lookup returns CDR1 KGHSH and CDR2 LQKENI. The V segment lost 3 bases and the J segment 2 bases; nucleotides outside the gene matches: 2. One entry per CDR3 protein results from TCRdb running MiXCR on the multiplex PCR reads. Among 100,000 to 150,000 distinct CDR3 sequences, under 25% were seen once, and the ten largest hold just over 2.5%. Whole-study findings and limits: Luminal-like breast cancer showed significantly higher tumor–nontumor repertoire similarity than basal-like. Data fit most tumor T cells coming from lymph node, expanding in tumor. Tumor repertoires ranked between lymph nodes and nontumor tissue in diversity, with V and J gene preferences.

The sequenced sample was axillary lymph node tissue. The origin of this receptor is a female donor with breast cancer. Some clones in this sample may be carry-over from other donors' samples. This chain connects TRBV18 to TRBJ2-1; 9 nucleotides line up with TRBD1. CDR3: CASSPTGGTYNEQFF. The CDR3 DNA follows: TGTGCCAGCTCACCGACAGGGGGTACCTACAATGAGCAGTTCTTC.